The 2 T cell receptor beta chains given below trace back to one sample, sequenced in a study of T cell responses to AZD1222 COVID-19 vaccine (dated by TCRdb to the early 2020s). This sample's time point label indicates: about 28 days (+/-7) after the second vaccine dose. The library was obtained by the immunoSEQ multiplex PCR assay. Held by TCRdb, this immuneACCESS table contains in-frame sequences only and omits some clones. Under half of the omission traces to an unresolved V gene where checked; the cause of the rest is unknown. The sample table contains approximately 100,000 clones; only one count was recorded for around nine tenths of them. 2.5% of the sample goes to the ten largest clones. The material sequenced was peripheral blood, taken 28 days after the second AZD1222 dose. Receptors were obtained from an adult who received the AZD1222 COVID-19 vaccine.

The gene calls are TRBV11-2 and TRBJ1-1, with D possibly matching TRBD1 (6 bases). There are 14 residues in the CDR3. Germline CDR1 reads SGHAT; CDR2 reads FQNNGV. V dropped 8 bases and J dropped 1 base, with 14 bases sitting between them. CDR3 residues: CASVGTRQNTEAFF. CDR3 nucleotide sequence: TGTGCCAGCGTCGGGACACGCCAGAACACTGAAGCTTTCTTT.

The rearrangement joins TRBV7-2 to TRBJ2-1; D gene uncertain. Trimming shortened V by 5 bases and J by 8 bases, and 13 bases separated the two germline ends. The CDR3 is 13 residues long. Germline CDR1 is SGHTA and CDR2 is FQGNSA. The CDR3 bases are TGTGCCAGCAGCCTAATGTCCCCGGATGAGCAGTTCTTC. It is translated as CASSLMSPDEQFF. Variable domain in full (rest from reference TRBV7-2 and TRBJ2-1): GAGVSQSPSNKVTEKGKDVELRCDPISGHTALYWYRQSLGQGLEFLIYFQGNSAPDKSGLPSDRFSAERTGGSVSTLTIQRTQQEDSAVYLCASSLMSPDEQFFGPGTRLTVL.